These 17 T cell receptor beta chains share one sample of origin, sequenced in a study of OX40 agonist ivuxolimab in advanced cancers. Using immunoSEQ multiplex PCR, the repertoire was profiled, and TCRdb retains in-frame clones only, with some absent. This table holds roughly 75,000 clones, roughly 89% found once. The sequenced sample was CD4+ or CD8+ T cells sorted from blood, obtained in a trial of the OX40 agonist ivuxolimab. All receptors derive from an adult with an advanced solid tumor such as melanoma, head and neck, liver or kidney cancer.

This clone was seen more than once but under ten times. The chain is built from TRBV13 and TRBJ2-7; 7 bases match TRBD1. The CDR3 loop spans 14 amino acids. V lost 4 bases and J lost 4; bases outside the gene matches: 7. Germline V lookup: CDR1 PRHDT, CDR2 FYEKMQ (reference sequence). The CDR3 reads CASSSVTGRYEQYF. In DNA form, the CDR3 reads TGTGCCAGCAGCTCTGTGACAGGGCGGTACGAGCAGTACTTC. Complete variable domain (other parts from reference TRBV13 and TRBJ2-7): AAGVIQSPRHLIKEKRETATLKCYPIPRHDTVYWYQQGPGQDPQFLISFYEKMQSDKGSIPDRFSAQQFSDYHSELNMSSLELGDSALYFCASSSVTGRYEQYFGPGTRLTVT.

The chain carries TRBV7-3 and TRBJ2-1; D is uncertain. Looked up from germline, CDR1 is SGHTA and CDR2 is FQGTGA. V lost 4 bases and J lost 8, with 12 bases in between. The CDR3 runs to 13 residues. This CDR3 reads CASSSRYKDEQFF. CDR3 nucleotide sequence: TGTGCCAGCAGCTCACGTTACAAGGATGAGCAGTTCTTC.

This chain uses TRBV5-1 with TRBJ2-3, with 9 positions matching TRBD1. This CDR3 spans 14 amino acids. Germline V CDR1 and CDR2: SGHRS, YFSETQ. V trimming: 7 bases; J trimming: 4 bases; junction bases outside the gene matches: 7. The CDR3 loop is CASRPGQGADTQYF. The CDR3 nucleotides are TGCGCCAGCCGGCCGGGACAGGGCGCAGATACGCAGTATTTT. The full variable domain, completed using reference TRBV5-1 and TRBJ2-3, is KAGVTQTPRYLIKTRGQQVTLSCSPISGHRSVSWYQQTPGQGLQFLFEYFSETQRNKGNFPGRFSGRQFSNSRSEMNVSTLELGDSALYLCASRPGQGADTQYFGPGTRLTVL.

J is TRBJ2-7 and V is TRBV18, with 7 positions matching TRBD1. The CDR3 is 15 residues long. Per the germline V gene, CDR1 is KGHSH and CDR2 is LQKENI. V was clipped by 2 bases and J by 2 bases; unmatched bases: 6. This chain's CDR3 is CASSPTTGTAYEQYF. The CDR3 nucleotides are TGTGCCAGCTCACCAACCACCGGGACAGCCTACGAGCAGTACTTC.

This sequence joins TRBV19 and TRBJ2-2; 8 nucleotides agree with TRBD2. This CDR3 comprises 17 residues. Per germline, CDR1 LNHDA and CDR2 SQIVND (reference sequence). V lost 6 bases, J lost 0 bases, and 9 bases stayed unmatched. CDR3 protein: CASRIWAGGTNTGELFF. In nucleotides, the CDR3 is TGTGCCAGTAGGATTTGGGCGGGGGGAACGAACACCGGGGAGCTGTTTTTT.

The chain employs TRBV7-2 and TRBJ2-2, with D perhaps TRBD1 (5 bases). CDR1 and CDR2 from the germline V gene are SGHTA and FQGNSA. With 5 bases removed from V and 3 bases from J, the gap between germline ends came to 16 bases. CDR3 length: 16 amino acids. This chain's CDR3 is CASSAQGGKDTGELFF. In nucleotides, the CDR3 is TGTGCCAGCAGCGCGCAGGGTGGTAAGGACACCGGGGAGCTGTTTTTT. The variable domain in full, completed from reference TRBV7-2 and TRBJ2-2, reads GAGVSQSPSNKVTEKGKDVELRCDPISGHTALYWYRQSLGQGLEFLIYFQGNSAPDKSGLPSDRFSAERTGGSVSTLTIQRTQQEDSAVYLCASSAQGGKDTGELFFGEGSRLTVL.

The chain is built from TRBV5-1 and TRBJ1-1; TRBD1 matches at 7 bases. V trimming: 3 bases; J trimming: 1 base; junction bases outside the gene matches: 3. The CDR3 is made up of 14 amino acids. The germline gives CDR1 SGHRS, CDR2 YFSETQ. The CDR3 region is CASSSGTANTEAFF. The CDR3 DNA reads TGCGCCAGCAGCTCCGGGACAGCGAACACTGAAGCTTTCTTT.

The V gene is TRBV5-1, the J gene TRBJ1-2, with TRBD1 matching over 7 bases. Per the germline V gene, CDR1 is SGHRS and CDR2 is YFSETQ. The CDR3 loop spans 14 amino acids. V gave up 3 bases and J gave up 4 bases; unmatched junction bases: 6. CDR3 protein: CASSSLQGIYGYTF. CDR3 coding DNA: TGCGCCAGCAGCTCTTTACAGGGGATCTATGGCTACACCTTC.

V is TRBV6-5 and J is TRBJ1-5; unclear D gene. Germline CDR1 and CDR2: MNHEY and SVGAGI. This CDR3 has 14 residues. V lost 4 bases and J lost 4, with 11 bases in between. The CDR3 spells CASSSGRDNQPQHF. The CDR3, as DNA: TGTGCCAGCAGTTCTGGACGGGATAATCAGCCCCAGCATTTT.

V and J are TRBV6-5 and TRBJ1-1, with D uncertain. V lost 4 bases to trimming and J lost 1 base, with 10 bases between them. CDR1 and CDR2 (germline): MNHEY, SVGAGI. The CDR3 runs 14 residues. This CDR3 is CASSFRTENTEAFF. In nucleotides, the CDR3 is TGTGCCAGCAGTTTCAGGACGGAGAACACTGAAGCTTTCTTT.

The chain employs TRBV5-3 and TRBJ1-1, with D perhaps matching TRBD1 (5 bases). TRBV5-3 qualifies as an ORF whose function is uncertain. The CDR3 length is 16 residues. V was clipped by 1 base and J by 1 base, with 14 bases between them. This CDR3 is CARSLTRGQGNTEAFF. CDR3 sequence (DNA): TGTGCCAGAAGCTTGACGCGGGGTCAGGGGAACACTGAAGCTTTCTTT.

The J gene is TRBJ2-1, the V gene TRBV15, with a weak D call TRBD1 (6 bases). The CDR3 totals 13 residues. The germline V and J ends were trimmed by 4 bases and 13 bases, with 17 bases remaining between them. CDR1 LNHNV and CDR2 YYDKDF come from the germline V gene (reference sequence). The CDR3 loop reads CATSTETGSKQFF. The CDR3 bases are TGTGCCACCAGCACCGAGACAGGTTCCAAACAGTTCTTC.

This clone has just one count. The chain recombines TRBV4-2 with TRBJ1-5; no firm D call. Deletions cut 7 bases from V and 11 bases from J, with 12 bases between. Germline-derived CDR1 and CDR2 are LGHNA and YNFKEQ. The CDR3 is made up of 11 amino acids. CDR3 residues: CASTPTSTQHF. For the CDR3, the DNA is TGTGCCAGCACACCAACATCGACCCAGCATTTT.

The gene calls are TRBV25-1 and TRBJ1-3; no clear D. The CDR3 length is 14 residues. Trimming took off 2 bases at V and 0 bases at J, with 5 bases between the two ends. The germline V gene encodes CDR1 MGHDK and CDR2 SYGVNS. The CDR3 sequence is CASSEQPSGNTIYF. The CDR3 nucleotides read TGTGCCAGCAGTGAACAACCCTCTGGAAACACCATATATTTT.

This clone was observed a single time. A read error may account for a junction end that differs from germline. The chain is built from TRBV2 and TRBJ1-5; D remains ambiguous. In germline, CDR1 is SNHLY, CDR2 FYNNEI. The CDR3 totals 14 residues. This chain's CDR3 is CASSGIGGNQPRHF. As DNA, the CDR3 is TGTGCCAGCAGTGGAATAGGCGGCAATCAGCCCCGGCATTTT.

The chain carries TRBV28 and TRBJ1-1, with D unclear. The V end lost 0 bases, the J end lost 1 base, and 3 bases lay between the germline ends. Germline V lookup: CDR1 MDHEN, CDR2 SYDVKM. This CDR3 contains 13 residues. In nucleotides, the CDR3 is TGTGCCAGCAGTTTATGGGAGAACACTGAAGCTTTCTTT. Its protein is CASSLWENTEAFF. Using reference TRBV28 and TRBJ1-1 for the parts outside the CDR3, the full variable domain is DVKVTQSSRYLVKRTGEKVFLECVQDMDHENMFWYRQDPGLGLRLIYFSYDVKMKEKGDIPEGYSVSREKKERFSLILESASTNQTSMYLCASSLWENTEAFFGQGTRLTVV.

This clone was seen more than once but under ten times. This chain's CDR3 is CASSRTGGSNQPQHF. CDR3 DNA: TGTGCCAGCAGTCGAACAGGGGGTAGCAATCAGCCCCAGCATTTT. V and J are TRBV2 and TRBJ1-5; 8 bases fit TRBD1. Per germline, CDR1 SNHLY and CDR2 FYNNEI. V gave up 5 bases and J gave up 0 bases; unmatched junction bases: 3. CDR3 length: 15 amino acids.